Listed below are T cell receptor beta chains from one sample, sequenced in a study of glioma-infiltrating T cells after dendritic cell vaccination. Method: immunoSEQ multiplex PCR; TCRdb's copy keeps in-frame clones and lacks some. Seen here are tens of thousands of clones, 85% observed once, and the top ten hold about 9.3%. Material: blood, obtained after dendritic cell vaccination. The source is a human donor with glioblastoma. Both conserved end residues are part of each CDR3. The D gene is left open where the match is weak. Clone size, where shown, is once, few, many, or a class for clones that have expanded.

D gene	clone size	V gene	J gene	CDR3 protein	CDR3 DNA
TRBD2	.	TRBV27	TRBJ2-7	CASSWGLAGGSYEQYF	TGTGCCAGCAGTTGGGGACTAGCGGGAGGCTCCTACGAGCAGTACTTC
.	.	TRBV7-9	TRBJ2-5	CASSLGRGIRETQYF	TGTGCCAGCAGCTTAGGGCGGGGAATTAGGGAGACCCAGTACTTC
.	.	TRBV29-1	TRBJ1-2	CSVELDPTVGYGYTF	TGCAGCGTTGAACTAGACCCAACTGTTGGCTATGGCTACACCTTC
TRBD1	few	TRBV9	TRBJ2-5	CASSVQGASETQYF	TGTGCCAGCAGCGTTCAGGGGGCGTCGGAGACCCAGTACTTC
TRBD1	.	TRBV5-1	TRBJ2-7	CASSSRGHDEQYF	TGCGCCAGCAGCTCCAGGGGGCACGACGAGCAGTACTTC
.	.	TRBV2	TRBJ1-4	CASSERGATNEKLFF	TGTGCCAGCAGTGAACGGGGGGCAACTAATGAAAAACTGTTTTTT
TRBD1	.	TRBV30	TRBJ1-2	CACQRGRTGGYLAF	TGTGCCTGTCAGAGGGGAAGGACAGGGGGATACCTCGCCTTC
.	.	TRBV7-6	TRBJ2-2	CASSLFTGELFF	TGTGCCAGCAGCCTCTTTACCGGGGAGCTGTTTTTT
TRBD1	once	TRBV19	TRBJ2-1	CASSIGQGANEQFF	TGTGCCAGTAGTATAGGACAGGGGGCCAATGAGCAGTTCTTC
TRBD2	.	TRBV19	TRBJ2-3	CASSIRQRGGRTDTQYF	TGTGCCAGTAGTATCCGCCAGCGGGGGGGCCGAACAGATACGCAGTATTTT
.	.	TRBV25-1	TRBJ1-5	CLRRPQHF	TGCCTGAGGAGGCCCCAGCATTTT
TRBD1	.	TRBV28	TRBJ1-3	CATRGRGRAGNTIYF	TGTGCAACGCGAGGCAGGGGGCGCGCTGGAAACACCATATATTTT
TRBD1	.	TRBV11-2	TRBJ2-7	CASSPDRAHEQYF	TGTGCCAGCAGTCCAGACAGGGCCCACGAGCAGTACTTC
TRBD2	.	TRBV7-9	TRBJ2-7	CASSPNRLAGSSYEQYF	TGTGCCAGCAGCCCTAATCGGCTAGCGGGAAGCTCCTACGAGCAGTACTTC
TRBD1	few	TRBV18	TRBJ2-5	CASSPPGQQETQYF	TGTGCCAGCTCACCGCCGGGACAGCAAGAGACCCAGTACTTC
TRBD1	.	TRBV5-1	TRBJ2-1	CASTDRAGDNEQFF	TGCGCCAGCACGGACAGGGCAGGGGACAATGAGCAGTTCTTC
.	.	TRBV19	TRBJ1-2	CASSASGGLGYGYTF	TGTGCCAGTAGTGCCTCCGGGGGGCTTGGTTATGGCTACACCTTC
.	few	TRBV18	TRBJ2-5	CASSPGLRETQYF	TGTGCCAGCTCACCTGGTCTGCGGGAGACCCAGTACTTC
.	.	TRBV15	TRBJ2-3	CATSARQIAADTQYF	TGTGCCACCAGCGCCCGACAGATAGCGGCAGATACGCAGTATTTT
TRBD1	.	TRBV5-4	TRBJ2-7	CASSPGQGAVYEQYF	TGTGCCAGCAGCCCGGGACAGGGGGCGGTCTACGAGCAGTACTTC
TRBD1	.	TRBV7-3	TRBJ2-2	CASSSKTGVNTGELFF	TGTGCCAGCAGCTCCAAGACAGGGGTGAACACCGGGGAGCTGTTTTTT
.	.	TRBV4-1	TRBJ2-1	CASPIGRKGLSSYNEQFF	TGCGCCAGCCCTATAGGCAGGAAAGGTTTGAGCTCCTACAATGAGCAGTTCTTC